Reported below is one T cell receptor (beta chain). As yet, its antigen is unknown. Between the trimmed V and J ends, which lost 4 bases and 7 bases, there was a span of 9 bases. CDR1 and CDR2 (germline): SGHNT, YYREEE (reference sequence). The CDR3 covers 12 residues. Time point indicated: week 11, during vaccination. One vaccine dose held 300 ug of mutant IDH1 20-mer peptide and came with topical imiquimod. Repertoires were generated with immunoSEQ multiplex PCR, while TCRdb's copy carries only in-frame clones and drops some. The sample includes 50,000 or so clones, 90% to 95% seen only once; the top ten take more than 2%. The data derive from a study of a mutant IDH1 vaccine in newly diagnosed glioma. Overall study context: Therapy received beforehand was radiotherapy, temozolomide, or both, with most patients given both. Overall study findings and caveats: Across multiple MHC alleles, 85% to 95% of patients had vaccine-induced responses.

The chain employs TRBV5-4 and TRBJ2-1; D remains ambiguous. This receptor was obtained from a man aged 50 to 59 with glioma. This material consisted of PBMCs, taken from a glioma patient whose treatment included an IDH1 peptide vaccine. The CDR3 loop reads CASSLDLNEQFF. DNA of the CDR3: TGTGCCAGCAGCCTAGACTTAAATGAGCAGTTCTTC.